This is a list of T cell receptor beta chains from one sample in a study of T cells in Graves' hyperthyroidism and ophthalmopathy. TCRdb reanalysed the multiplex PCR reads using MiXCR and keeps one entry per CDR3 protein. Among hundreds of thousands of distinct CDR3 sequences, approximately 13% were seen once, and the ten largest hold 20% to 25%. The material sequenced was blood. The receptors originated from a woman in her thirties with Graves' hyperthyroidism. Each CDR3 is given with its conserved first and last residue. The D gene is left open where the match is weak. Clone size is stated in some rows and not others, as once, few, many or a class when expanded.

DNA | CDR3 | J | D | V | size
TGCGCCAGCAGCCAAGAAGGACATGGAAACACCATATATTTT | CASSQEGHGNTIYF | TRBJ1-3 | NA | TRBV4-3 | NA
TGTGCCAGCAGCCGCAGGGTGGGGGACACTGAAGCTTTCTTT | CASSRRVGDTEAFF | TRBJ1-1 | NA | TRBV7-8 | many
TGCAGTGCTCCAGGGGGGATGAACACTGAAGCTTTCTTT | CSAPGGMNTEAFF | TRBJ1-1 | TRBD1 | TRBV20-1 | NA
TGCGCCAGCAGCGCCCAGGGGGGATCTTCCACAGATACGCAGTATTTT | CASSAQGGSSTDTQYF | TRBJ2-3 | NA | TRBV5-1 | many
TGCAGTGCTAGAGATGGAGAAGAGGAGCAGTTCTTC | CSARDGEEEQFF | TRBJ2-1 | NA | TRBV20-1 | few
TGTGCCAGCAGTCCAAACGTAGCCGGGACAGGGTGGAACACCATATATTTT | CASSPNVAGTGWNTIYF | TRBJ1-3 | TRBD1 | TRBV2 | few
TGTGCCAGCAGCTTAGCGGGGGCCGACAGGACTTATGGCTACACCTTC | CASSLAGADRTYGYTF | TRBJ1-2 | NA | TRBV7-2 | NA
TGTGCCAGCAGGCAAGAGGGGAGGGAGCAGTTCTTC | CASRQEGREQFF | TRBJ2-1 | NA | TRBV3-1 | NA
TGTGCCAGCAGCTCCGGTAGCGGGGCGACCTACGAGCAGTACTTC | CASSSGSGATYEQYF | TRBJ2-7 | TRBD2 | TRBV4-2 | few
TGCAGTGCGCCCACTAGCGGCACAGATACGCAGTATTTT | CSAPTSGTDTQYF | TRBJ2-3 | TRBD2 | TRBV20-1 | many
TGTGCCAGCAGTGTGCAGGGGACCGCGGATGAGCAGTTCTTC | CASSVQGTADEQFF | TRBJ2-1 | NA | TRBV6-1 | few
TGTGCCAGCAGTGAAAAACGCGGGAGGGGGAATGAGCAGTTCTTC | CASSEKRGRGNEQFF | TRBJ2-1 | TRBD2 | TRBV6-1 | many
TGTGCCAGCAGCTTCCCCGGGACAGGCTACTACGAGCAGTACTTC | CASSFPGTGYYEQYF | TRBJ2-7 | TRBD1 | TRBV7-9 | NA
TGCAGTGCTAGGACCCTCCAGGAGGACACCGGGGAGCTGTTTTTT | CSARTLQEDTGELFF | TRBJ2-2 | NA | TRBV20-1 | few
TGCAGCGTTGGGACAGGGGTATCCTACGAGCAGTACTTC | CSVGTGVSYEQYF | TRBJ2-7 | TRBD1 | TRBV29-1 | NA
TGTGCCACCAGTGACCCGACAGGGCGCGGGGAGCTGTTTTTT | CATSDPTGRGELFF | TRBJ2-2 | TRBD1 | TRBV24-1 | few
TGTGCCAGCAGCCAACCATTCCGGGAACCAAATGAAAAACTGTTTTTT | CASSQPFREPNEKLFF | TRBJ1-4 | NA | TRBV6-1 | NA
TGTGCCAGCACCCAAGGGGCTGGCTACACCTTC | CASTQGAGYTF | TRBJ1-2 | NA | TRBV25-1 | many
TGTGCCAGCACACCCGGGACAGGGGGGGAGCTGTTTTTT | CASTPGTGGELFF | TRBJ2-2 | TRBD1 | TRBV7-2 | once
TGCAGTGCTCAGGACAGGGTATTAAACACCATATATTTT | CSAQDRVLNTIYF | TRBJ1-3 | TRBD1 | TRBV20-1 | NA
TGCAGTGCCCCCGGCTCCGAGAGGGAGGAGCTGTTTTTT | CSAPGSEREELFF | TRBJ2-2 | NA | TRBV20-1 | few
TGTGCCAGCAGTCGAGTTAGACAGGGGGCGTCCTACGAGCAGTACTTC | CASSRVRQGASYEQYF | TRBJ2-7 | TRBD1 | TRBV28 | many
TGTGCCAGCAGTTACGCCAGACGCTCCTACGAGCAGTACTTC | CASSYARRSYEQYF | TRBJ2-7 | NA | TRBV6-2/TRBV6-3 | many